This TCR beta chain comes out of a study of blood T cell repertoires in COVID-19. Looking at the study overall: Some COVID-19 samples were acute and others convalescent; all came from the United States, Italy and Spain.

Germline V gene sequence: CDR1 MNHEY, CDR2 SMNVEV (reference sequence). With V trimmed by 6 bases and J by 0 bases, 7 bases remained unmatched. CDR3 length equals 16 residues. Repertoires were generated with immunoSEQ multiplex PCR, while TCRdb's copy carries only in-frame clones and drops some. Of 9,500 to 10,000 clones in the sample, about three quarters were seen once. The receptor's source is a man aged 60 to 69 with active COVID-19. The sample comprised peripheral blood. The chain couples TRBV27 to TRBJ2-1, with 8 bases lining up with TRBD1. The CDR3 region is CASRRGQAFSYNEQFF. For the CDR3, the DNA is TGTGCCAGCAGAAGGGGACAGGCCTTCTCCTACAATGAGCAGTTCTTC.